This T cell receptor (beta chain) originates from a study of T-cell reconstitution after alpha-beta-depleted transplantation in children. Study-level findings and limits: T cells produced anew were the main source of T-cell counts and diversity one year after transplant. Several hundred expanded graft clones reportedly supplied alpha-beta T cells about two months after transplant.

Unique molecular identifiers were incorporated during preparation of the TCRbeta library. From the PCR reads, TCRdb called clonotypes with MiXCR, one entry per CDR3 protein. The table records a few hundred thousand distinct CDR3 sequences, 20% to 30% of them present only once. This clonotype showed up just a few times. The target antigen is unknown. The TCR was taken from a female patient aged 2-10 years who had a stem cell transplant for congenital amegakaryocytic thrombocytopenia, so the T cells may come from the graft donor. The specimen was PBMCs, mostly from graft donor cells, collected 360 days after TCRalphabeta/CD19-depleted stem cell transplant.

The CDR3 protein is CASSLGLRESDTQYF. The CDR3 bases are TGTGCCAGCAGTCTCGGACTTAGAGAATCGGATACGCAGTATTTT. This sequence joins TRBV5-6 and TRBJ2-3; possible D gene TRBD2, 5 bases. CDR1 SGHDT and CDR2 YYEEEE come from the germline V gene. CDR3 length: 15 amino acids. The V end was cut by 5 bases, the J end by 6 bases, with 19 bases between. Together with reference TRBV5-6 and TRBJ2-3, the CDR3 gives the full variable domain: DAGVTQSPTHLIKTRGQQVTLRCSPKSGHDTVSWYQQALGQGPQFIFQYYEEEERQRGNFPDRFSGHQFPNYSSELNVNALLLGDSALYLCASSLGLRESDTQYFGPGTRLTVL.